These 27 T cell receptor beta chains were all obtained from the same sample, sequenced in a study of blood T cells in healthy people across ages. The use of a sample-barcoded 5' primer and a J-beta primer mix characterized a second PCR of roughly 6 to 12 cycles. TCRdb re-derived calls from the 5' RACE reads in MiXCR, one entry per CDR3 protein. The sample shows around 1,900,000 distinct CDR3 sequences, 35% to 50% of them seen only once. The material sequenced was blood. The receptors derive from a human donor in good health.

The chain couples TRBV9 to TRBJ1-2, with TRBD1 matching 9 bases. This CDR3 has 17 amino acids. Germline V lookup: CDR1 SGDLS, CDR2 YYNGEE. With V trimmed by 0 bases and J by 2 bases, 8 bases remained unmatched. The chain's CDR3 is CASSVAGRTGANYGYTF. CDR3 coding DNA: TGTGCCAGCAGCGTAGCCGGGAGGACAGGGGCGAACTATGGCTACACCTTC.

This clonotype has a single count. This chain uses TRBV20-1 with TRBJ2-7; D perhaps matches TRBD2 (7 bases). Looked up from germline, CDR1 is DFQATT and CDR2 is SNEGSKA (reference sequence). There are 12 residues in the CDR3. The germline V and J ends were trimmed by 4 bases and 5 bases, with 12 bases remaining between them. CDR3: CSATREGDEQYF. DNA of the CDR3: TGCAGTGCTACCAGGGAGGGGGACGAGCAGTACTTC.

This chain connects TRBV20-1 to TRBJ1-1, with 9 bases fitting TRBD1. With 7 bases clipped from V and 2 bases from J, the junction kept 11 bases outside the gene matches. The CDR3 contains 15 residues. Germline CDR1 reads DFQATT; CDR2 reads SNEGSKA (reference sequence). CDR3 sequence (DNA): TGCAGTGGTAAAGGGGGGACAGGGAGAAACACTGAAGCTTTCTTT. This gives the protein CSGKGGTGRNTEAFF.

The V call is TRBV5-1, the J call TRBJ2-2; TRBD1 agrees at 7 bases. The CDR3 consists of 15 residues. V dropped 1 base and J dropped 5; count of bases not matched to a gene: 5. Germline V CDR1 and CDR2: SGHRS, YFSETQ. Here the CDR3 reads CASSLTTGMTGELFF. The CDR3 DNA follows: TGCGCCAGCAGCTTGACGACAGGGATGACCGGGGAGCTGTTTTTT.

The chain employs TRBV11-3 and TRBJ2-7; 7 bases line up with TRBD1. The DNA end lines up better with TRBJ2-5; the J call may be wrong. Germline loops: CDR1 SGHNT, CDR2 YENEEA. CDR3 length: 14 amino acids. CDR3 in DNA: TGTGCCAGCAGCTGGGGACAGACAGGGGAGACCCAGTACTTC. Its translation is CASSWGQTGETQYF.

This clonotype was seen a few times. This chain links TRBV20-1 with TRBJ1-2, with 8 bases aligning to TRBD1. With 0 bases clipped from V and 6 bases from J, the junction kept 6 bases outside the gene matches. The CDR3 is 14 amino acids. From germline, CDR1 is DFQATT and CDR2 SNEGSKA (reference sequence). CDR3 coding DNA: TGCAGTGCTAGAGATCCAACAGGGGGGCATGGCTACACCTTC. This encodes CSARDPTGGHGYTF.

This clonotype was detected many times. The chain couples TRBV20-1 to TRBJ2-3; 11 bases line up with TRBD2. The ends lost 3 bases at V and 1 base at J; junction bases unmatched: 0. Germline-derived CDR1 and CDR2 are DFQATT and SNEGSKA (reference sequence). The CDR3 length is 14 residues. As DNA, the CDR3 is TGCAGTGCTAGGGGACTAGCGGGCACAGATACGCAGTATTTT. This codes for CSARGLAGTDTQYF.

The chain uses TRBV7-2 and TRBJ1-2; TRBD1 agrees at 7 bases. Per the germline V gene, CDR1 is SGHTA and CDR2 is FQGNSA. This CDR3 contains 14 residues. The ends lost 3 bases at V and 4 bases at J; junction bases unmatched: 5. The CDR3 sequence is CASSFDRDTYGYTF. The DNA of the CDR3 is TGTGCCAGCAGCTTCGACAGGGATACCTATGGCTACACCTTC.

The chain has TRBV6-5 and TRBJ1-1, with D maybe TRBD1 (5 bases). The CDR3 totals 16 residues. V was cut by 6 bases and J by 1 base, with 18 bases left in between. Per the germline V gene, CDR1 is MNHEY and CDR2 is SVGAGI. CDR3 sequence (DNA): TGTGCCAGCAGCAAACAAACGGGACGGAGGAACACTGAAGCTTTCTTT. This translates into CASSKQTGRRNTEAFF.

The genes are TRBV7-8 and TRBJ1-5; D unresolved. In germline, CDR1 is SGHVS, CDR2 FQNEAQ. V lost 0 bases and J lost 3, with 9 bases in between. This CDR3 region has 15 residues. For the CDR3, the DNA is TGTGCCAGCAGCTTAGCGAGGTTGTACAATCAGCCCCAGCATTTT. Translation gives CASSLARLYNQPQHF.

This clonotype was counted a few times. The chain joins TRBV27 to TRBJ1-2; D not resolved. This CDR3 is 14 amino acids long. V was clipped by 6 bases and J by 8 bases, with 19 bases between them. Germline CDR1 is MNHEY and CDR2 is SMNVEV (reference sequence). CDR3 amino acids: CASSPTHLVSGYTF. CDR3 nucleotide sequence: TGTGCCAGCAGCCCCACACATCTGGTATCAGGCTACACCTTC.

This clonotype appeared once. The V call is TRBV18, the J call TRBJ1-1; TRBD1 aligns across 9 bases. Per germline, CDR1 KGHSH and CDR2 LQKENI. There are 15 residues in the CDR3. With V trimmed by 5 bases and J by 1 base, 5 bases remained unmatched. The CDR3 region has the DNA TGTGCCAGCTCAGATCTGACAGGGGGGAACACTGAAGCTTTCTTT. Protein sequence: CASSDLTGGNTEAFF.

The chain couples TRBV11-2 to TRBJ2-3; no reliable D call. This CDR3 has 14 residues. Germline CDR1 is SGHAT and CDR2 is FQNNGV. V was trimmed by 2 bases and J by 4 bases, leaving 10 bases between them. The CDR3 region has the DNA TGTGCCAGCAGCTTAATAGGGCTCGCAGATACGCAGTATTTT. Its translation: CASSLIGLADTQYF.

V usage is TRBV7-8 and J usage is TRBJ2-5; D might be TRBD1 (6 bases). Germline V gives CDR1 SGHVS, CDR2 FQNEAQ. The V end lost 5 bases, the J end lost 3 bases, and 16 bases lay between the germline ends. This CDR3 region has 15 residues. DNA of the CDR3: TGTGCCAGCAGCACCCCGGGACACTATAAAGAGACCCAGTACTTC. This sequence encodes CASSTPGHYKETQYF. Drawing the rest from reference TRBV7-8 and TRBJ2-5, the complete variable domain is GAGVSQSPRYKVAKRGQDVALRCDPISGHVSLFWYQQALGQGPEFLTYFQNEAQLDKSGLPSDRFFAERPEGSVSTLKIQRTQQEDSAVYLCASSTPGHYKETQYFGPGTRLLVL.

J is TRBJ2-7 and V is TRBV4-3; 7 bases are a match to TRBD1. Germline V gene lookup returns CDR1 LGHNA and CDR2 YSLEER. The CDR3 is 15 residues long. The junction had 4 bases not matched to a gene; V was cut back by 0 bases and J by 2 bases. The DNA for the CDR3 is TGCGCCAGCAGCCAAGATTACCAGGGGGCCTACGAGCAGTACTTC. It codes for CASSQDYQGAYEQYF.

The rearrangement joins TRBV20-1 to TRBJ1-4; D not resolved. Trimming cost V 2 bases and J 6 bases, with 13 bases left between them. The germline V gene has CDR1 DFQATT and CDR2 SNEGSKA (reference sequence). This CDR3 is built from 14 residues. The CDR3, as DNA: TGCAGTGCTAGAACGCTCTTCGCTGATGAAAAACTGTTTTTT. The encoded protein is CSARTLFADEKLFF.

In its sample, this clonotype was seen once. The chain couples TRBV5-1 to TRBJ2-3; maybe TRBD1 (5 bases). Trimming left V 4 bases short and J 7 bases short, with 16 bases between. Germline V gene sequence: CDR1 SGHRS, CDR2 YFSETQ. The CDR3 totals 14 residues. CDR3 bases: TGCGCCAGCAGCCTTGGTTTGGACAAATATACGCAGTATTTT. Amino acids: CASSLGLDKYTQYF.

The rearrangement uses TRBV20-1 and TRBJ2-1; 8 nucleotides match TRBD2. This CDR3 has 14 amino acids. Germline assignment: CDR1 DFQATT and CDR2 SNEGSKA (reference sequence). J was trimmed by 6 bases and V by 1 base; bases with no gene match: 5. DNA of the CDR3: TGCAGTGCTAGAGGCCCGGGGGGGCGCAATGAGCAGTTCTTC. Its translation is CSARGPGGRNEQFF.

This clonotype was observed a few times. The chain links TRBV29-1 to TRBJ2-1; D remains ambiguous. The germline CDR1 and CDR2 sequences are SQVTM and ANQGSEA. CDR3 length: 14 amino acids. Trimming cost V 7 bases and J 0 bases, with 13 bases left between them. As DNA, the CDR3 is TGCAGCGCTGACCCAGGAAGCTCCTACAATGAGCAGTTCTTC. This encodes CSADPGSSYNEQFF.

The genes are TRBV4-2 and TRBJ1-2; 10 nucleotides align to TRBD1. This CDR3 has 15 residues. V shed 3 bases and J 5 bases; nucleotides not matched to a gene: 6. Germline loops: CDR1 LGHNA, CDR2 YNFKEQ. For the CDR3, the DNA is TGTGCCAGCAGCCACCTGACAGGGGGCAATTATGGCTACACCTTC. It codes for CASSHLTGGNYGYTF.

The V call is TRBV13, the J call TRBJ2-3; no firm D call. The CDR3 has 12 residues. Germline CDR1 and CDR2: PRHDT and FYEKMQ (reference sequence). The germline V and J ends were trimmed by 0 bases and 8 bases, with 6 bases remaining between them. CDR3 nucleotide sequence: TGTGCCAGCAGCTTAGGGGACGGTACGCAGTATTTT. This sequence encodes CASSLGDGTQYF.

The chain is built from TRBV11-2 and TRBJ1-1, with D hard to call. CDR1 is SGHAT and CDR2 is FQNNGV in the germline V gene. The CDR3 is made up of 10 amino acids. The DNA for the CDR3 is TGTGAGGACCCGAACACTGAAGCTTTCTTT. It translates to CEDPNTEAFF.

This chain links TRBV6-1 with TRBJ1-4; 8 bases are a match to TRBD1. The CDR3 contains 15 residues. Losses at the gene ends were 7 bases for V and 6 bases for J; bases not matched to a gene: 10. Germline V gene lookup returns CDR1 MNHNS and CDR2 SASEGT. CDR3 in DNA: TGTGCCAGCACCGGCGCGGAGACAGGGGATGAAAAACTGTTTTTT. It yields the protein CASTGAETGDEKLFF.

Details on this clonotype: A single base separates this from a much larger clone, so it may be a read error. This chain joins TRBV5-1 and TRBJ1-2, with 7 bases aligning to TRBD1. The V and J ends lost 5 bases and 4 bases, in that order; junction bases with no gene match: 2. The CDR3 runs to 12 residues. The germline CDR1 and CDR2 sequences are SGHRS and YFSETQ. The CDR3 reads CASRTGSYGYTF. For the CDR3, the DNA is TGCGCCAGCAGGACAGGGAGCTATGGCTACACCTTC.

In its sample, this clonotype was seen a few times. The gene calls are TRBV7-2 and TRBJ1-1; D call uncertain. V was trimmed by 1 base and J by 4 bases, leaving 7 bases between them. This CDR3 has 13 residues. Germline CDR1 reads SGHTA; CDR2 reads FQGNSA. CDR3 sequence reads: CASSLVWTTEAFF. CDR3 coding DNA: TGTGCCAGCAGCTTAGTATGGACCACTGAAGCTTTCTTT.

This clonotype showed up just a few times. The rearrangement links TRBV20-1 to TRBJ2-1; 12 positions agree with TRBD2. This CDR3 is built from 16 residues. V was pared by 2 bases and J by 3 bases, with 5 bases of the junction left unmatched. Germline CDR1 DFQATT, CDR2 SNEGSKA (reference sequence). CDR3 DNA sequence: TGCAGTGCTAGATTCCCTAGCGGGGGGGACTACAATGAGCAGTTCTTC. Its protein product is CSARFPSGGDYNEQFF.

The chain uses TRBV15 and TRBJ2-1; 7 bases fit TRBD2. The CDR3 contains 16 residues. V lost 3 bases, J lost 0 bases, and 5 bases stayed unmatched. Germline V gene data show CDR1 as LNHNV and CDR2 as YYDKDF (reference sequence). CDR3 nucleotide sequence: TGTGCCACCAGCAGCGGGACTAAGAGCTCCTACAATGAGCAGTTCTTC. Amino acids: CATSSGTKSSYNEQFF.